These T cell receptor beta chains were read from a single sample in a study of control samples from healthy donors and cancer patients. The assay was immunoSEQ multiplex PCR, and TCRdb's table has in-frame clones only and misses some. The sample lists 150,000 to 200,000 clones, just over 90% occurring once. The sequencing input was blood. Receptors originate from a man between 25 and 39 years old in good health. Each CDR3 is given with its conserved first and last residue. A D gene is named only where the DNA matches it firmly. Clone size is given for some rows only: seen once, a few or many times, or a class if the clone is expanded.

j_gene: TRBJ1-1; abundance: .; v_gene: TRBV12-3/TRBV12-4; d_gene: .; CDR3nt: TGTGCCAGCGGAAAAAGAGGGGGGTCTGAAGCTTTCTTT; CDR3aa: CASGKRGGSEAFF
j_gene: TRBJ2-6; abundance: .; v_gene: TRBV28; d_gene: .; CDR3nt: TGTGCCAGCACGATGACAGGGGCCAACGTCCTGACTTTC; CDR3aa: CASTMTGANVLTF
j_gene: TRBJ2-7; abundance: .; v_gene: TRBV6-9; d_gene: .; CDR3nt: TGTGCCAGCACCCGGGGTGAGCAGTACTTC; CDR3aa: CASTRGEQYF
j_gene: TRBJ1-2; abundance: few; v_gene: TRBV5-1; d_gene: .; CDR3nt: TGCGCCAGCAGCTTGTCCCCGACAGGTAGCGACTATGGCTACACCTTC; CDR3aa: CASSLSPTGSDYGYTF
j_gene: TRBJ2-3; abundance: .; v_gene: TRBV5-4; d_gene: TRBD1; CDR3nt: TGTGCCAGCAGCTTCCCGGGACAGGGGTCAGATACGCAGTATTTT; CDR3aa: CASSFPGQGSDTQYF
j_gene: TRBJ2-2; abundance: .; v_gene: TRBV9; d_gene: TRBD1; CDR3nt: TGTGCCAGCGCCTCCGGGACAGTACCCGGGGAGCTGTTTTTT; CDR3aa: CASASGTVPGELFF
j_gene: TRBJ1-1; abundance: .; v_gene: TRBV4-1; d_gene: TRBD1; CDR3nt: TGCGCCAGCAGCCCTCGACAGGGCAGTGAAGCTTTCTTT; CDR3aa: CASSPRQGSEAFF
j_gene: TRBJ2-3; abundance: .; v_gene: TRBV3-1/TRBV3-2; d_gene: .; CDR3nt: TGTGCCAGCAGCCAAGATCTAGGGGGGGCTACAGATACGCAGTATTTT; CDR3aa: CASSQDLGGATDTQYF
j_gene: TRBJ1-3; abundance: .; v_gene: TRBV27; d_gene: .; CDR3nt: TGTGCCAGCAGTTTAGGTCGGCCGAAGTGGGACTCTGGAAACACCATATATTTT; CDR3aa: CASSLGRPKWDSGNTIYF
j_gene: TRBJ2-4; abundance: few; v_gene: TRBV5-1; d_gene: TRBD1; CDR3nt: TGCGCCAGCAGCTTGTCGACAGGGGAAAACATTCAGTACTTC; CDR3aa: CASSLSTGENIQYF
j_gene: TRBJ1-4; abundance: .; v_gene: TRBV5-5; d_gene: TRBD1; CDR3nt: TGTGCCAGCAGCTTGGTAGGAAAGGGGGCTGGGGAAAAACTGTTTTTT; CDR3aa: CASSLVGKGAGEKLFF
j_gene: TRBJ2-7; abundance: few; v_gene: TRBV18; d_gene: TRBD1; CDR3nt: TGTGCCAGCTCACCGCAGGGGGCTAACTACGAGCAGTACTTC; CDR3aa: CASSPQGANYEQYF
j_gene: TRBJ2-3; abundance: .; v_gene: TRBV5-1; d_gene: .; CDR3nt: TGCGCCAGCAGCTTGGTCGGGACGACAGATACGCAGTATTTT; CDR3aa: CASSLVGTTDTQYF
j_gene: TRBJ2-2; abundance: once; v_gene: TRBV19; d_gene: TRBD1; CDR3nt: TGTGCCAGTAGTACGATGGACAGGGTGGTCACCGGGGAGCTGTTTTTT; CDR3aa: CASSTMDRVVTGELFF
j_gene: TRBJ2-5; abundance: once; v_gene: TRBV3-1/TRBV3-2; d_gene: .; CDR3nt: TGTGCCAGCAGCCTCAACCTAAGAGAGACCCAGTACTTC; CDR3aa: CASSLNLRETQYF
j_gene: TRBJ2-7; abundance: .; v_gene: TRBV29-1; d_gene: .; CDR3nt: TGCAGCGTCGCTACCGGTGTAGTCAAGCAGTACTTC; CDR3aa: CSVATGVVKQYF